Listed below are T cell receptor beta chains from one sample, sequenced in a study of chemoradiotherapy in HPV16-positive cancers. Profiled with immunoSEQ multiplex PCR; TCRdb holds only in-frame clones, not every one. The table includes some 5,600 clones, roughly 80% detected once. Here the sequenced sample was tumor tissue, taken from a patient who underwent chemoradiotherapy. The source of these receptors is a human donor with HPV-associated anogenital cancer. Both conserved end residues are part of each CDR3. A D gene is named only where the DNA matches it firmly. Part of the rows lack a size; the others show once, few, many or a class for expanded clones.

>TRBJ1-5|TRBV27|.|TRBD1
CASSPRQGNQPQHF
TGTGCCAGCAGTCCCCGACAGGGGAATCAGCCCCAGCATTTT
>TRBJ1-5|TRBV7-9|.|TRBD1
CASGSRGLQPQHF
TGTGCCAGCGGCTCGAGGGGGCTTCAGCCCCAGCATTTT
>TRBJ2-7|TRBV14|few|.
CASSQAHPTGYSYEQYF
TGTGCCAGCAGCCAAGCACATCCCACAGGATATTCCTACGAGCAGTACTTC
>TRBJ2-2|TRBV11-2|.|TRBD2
CASSSTSGGTGELFF
TGTGCCAGCAGCTCGACTAGCGGGGGCACCGGGGAGCTGTTTTTT
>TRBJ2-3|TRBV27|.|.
CASRKGATDTQYF
TGTGCCAGCAGGAAAGGGGCCACAGATACGCAGTATTTT
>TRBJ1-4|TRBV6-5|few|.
CASSPGWTNEKLFF
TGTGCCAGCAGCCCAGGGTGGACTAATGAAAAACTGTTTTTT
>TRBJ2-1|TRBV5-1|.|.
CASSLGGDTYNEQFF
TGCGCCAGCAGCTTGGGCGGGGACACCTACAATGAGCAGTTCTTC
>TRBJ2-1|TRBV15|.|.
CATSRETYNEQFF
TGTGCCACCAGCAGAGAAACCTACAATGAGCAGTTCTTC
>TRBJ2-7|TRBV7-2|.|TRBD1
CASSLADRAHITEQYF
TGTGCCAGCAGCTTAGCAGACAGGGCACACATTACGGAGCAGTACTTC
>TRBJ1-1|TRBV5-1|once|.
CASSLDMGAAEAFF
TGCGCCAGCAGCTTGGATATGGGGGCCGCTGAAGCTTTCTTT
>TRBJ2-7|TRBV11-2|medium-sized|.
CASSLVGVRAYEQYF
TGTGCCAGCAGCTTAGTGGGGGTAAGGGCCTACGAGCAGTACTTC
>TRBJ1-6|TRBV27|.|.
CASSPRTESSPLHF
TGTGCCAGCAGTCCGCGGACAGAATCTTCACCCCTCCACTTT
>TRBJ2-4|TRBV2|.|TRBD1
CASSATGVGKNIQYF
TGTGCCAGCAGTGCGACAGGGGTGGGCAAAAACATTCAGTACTTC
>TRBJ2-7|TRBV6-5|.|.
CASSYEARGASYEQYF
TGTGCCAGCAGTTACGAAGCCAGGGGGGCCTCCTACGAGCAGTACTTC
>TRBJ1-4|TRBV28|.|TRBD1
CASSSDREGEKLFF
TGTGCCAGCAGTTCGGACAGGGAGGGTGAAAAACTGTTTTTT
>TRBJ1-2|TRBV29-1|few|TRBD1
CSVAEDRGGYGYTF
TGCAGCGTTGCAGAGGACAGGGGTGGGTACGGCTACACCTTC
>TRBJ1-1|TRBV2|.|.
CASNGVGTPEAFF
TGTGCCAGCAATGGGGTAGGAACTCCTGAAGCTTTCTTT
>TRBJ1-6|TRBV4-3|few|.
CASSQVSEVWSPLHF
TGCGCCAGCAGCCAAGTATCGGAGGTATGGTCACCCCTCCACTTT
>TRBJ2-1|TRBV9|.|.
CASSVGLRGAENEQFF
TGTGCCAGCAGCGTAGGCTTACGGGGGGCGGAGAATGAGCAGTTCTTC
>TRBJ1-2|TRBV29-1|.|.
CSAEIVYGYTF
TGCAGCGCTGAAATAGTGTATGGCTACACCTTC
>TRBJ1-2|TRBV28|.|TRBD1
CASTFQGADGYTF
TGTGCCAGCACCTTCCAGGGGGCCGATGGCTACACCTTC
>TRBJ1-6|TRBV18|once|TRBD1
CASSPPGDRNSPLHF
TGTGCCAGCTCACCACCGGGGGACAGAAATTCACCCCTCCACTTT
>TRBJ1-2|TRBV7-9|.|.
CASSLDPNYGYTF
TGTGCCAGCAGCTTAGACCCCAACTATGGCTACACCTTC
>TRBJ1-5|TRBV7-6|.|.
CASSLALSPDSNQPQHF
TGTGCCAGCAGCTTAGCGCTAAGTCCGGATTCCAATCAGCCCCAGCATTTT
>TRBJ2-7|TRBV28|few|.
CASSFSSLAEGYEQYF
TGTGCCAGCAGTTTCTCGTCATTGGCAGAGGGTTACGAGCAGTACTTC
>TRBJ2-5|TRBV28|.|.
CASRDPGPETQYF
TGTGCCAGCAGAGATCCGGGACCGGAGACCCAGTACTTC
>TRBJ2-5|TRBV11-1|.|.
CASSLARGGQETQYF
TGTGCCAGCAGCTTAGCGAGAGGAGGCCAAGAGACCCAGTACTTC
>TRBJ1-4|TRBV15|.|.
CATSRDRGGGDEKLFF
TGTGCCACCAGCAGAGATCGAGGAGGGGGTGATGAAAAACTGTTTTTT
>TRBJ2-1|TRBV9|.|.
CASSVGLPGSYNEQFF
TGTGCCAGCAGCGTAGGGCTCCCTGGCTCCTACAATGAGCAGTTCTTC
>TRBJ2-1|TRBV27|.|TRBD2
CASSLWVAGAYNEQFF
TGTGCCAGCAGTTTATGGGTAGCGGGGGCGTACAATGAGCAGTTCTTC
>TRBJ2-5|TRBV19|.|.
CASSIRQDIQETQYF
TGTGCCAGTAGTATCAGACAGGATATACAAGAGACCCAGTACTTC
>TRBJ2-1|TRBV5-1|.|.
CASSLGWSITGSNEQFF
TGCGCCAGCAGCTTGGGGTGGTCGATTACAGGCAGCAATGAGCAGTTCTTC
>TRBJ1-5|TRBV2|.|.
CASRRTAQPQHF
TGTGCCAGCAGGAGGACAGCTCAGCCCCAGCATTTT
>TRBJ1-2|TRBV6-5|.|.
CASRRASGGYTF
TGTGCCAGCAGACGGGCCAGCGGTGGCTACACCTTC
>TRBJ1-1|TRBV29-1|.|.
CSVTAGAQLGAFF
TGCAGCGTTACCGCGGGGGCGCAGTTAGGGGCTTTCTTT
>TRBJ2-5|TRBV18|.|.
CASSPSSGAETQYF
TGTGCCAGCTCACCCAGTTCTGGGGCAGAGACCCAGTACTTC
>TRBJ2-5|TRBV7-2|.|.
CASSRQGSQETQYF
TGTGCCAGCAGCCGTCAGGGCAGCCAAGAGACCCAGTACTTC
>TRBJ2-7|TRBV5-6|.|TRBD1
CASSLEQGALGQYF
TGTGCCAGCAGCTTGGAGCAGGGGGCACTAGGGCAGTACTTC
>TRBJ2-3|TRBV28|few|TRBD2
CASSPGTTTDTQYF
TGTGCCAGCAGTCCCGGGACTACCACAGATACGCAGTATTTT
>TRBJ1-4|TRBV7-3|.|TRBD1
CASSLSPDGQAANEKLFF
TGTGCCAGCAGCTTAAGCCCTGATGGACAGGCCGCCAATGAAAAACTGTTTTTT
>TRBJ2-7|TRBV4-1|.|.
CASSPRDSSYEQYF
TGCGCCAGCAGCCCCCGGGACTCCTCCTACGAGCAGTACTTC
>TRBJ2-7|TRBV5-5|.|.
CASSTAGEDGEQYF
TGTGCCAGCAGCACCGCCGGGGAGGACGGCGAGCAGTACTTC
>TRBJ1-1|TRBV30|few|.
CAWTLGTEAFF
TGTGCCTGGACCCTCGGGACTGAAGCTTTCTTT
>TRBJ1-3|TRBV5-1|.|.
CASSLDRDYSGNTIYF
TGCGCCAGCAGCTTGGACAGGGACTACTCTGGAAACACCATATATTTT
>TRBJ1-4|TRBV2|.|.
CASSVRSRGEKLFF
TGTGCCAGCAGTGTAAGGTCAAGGGGTGAAAAACTGTTTTTT
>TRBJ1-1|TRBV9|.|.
CASSVEERMNTEAFF
TGTGCCAGCAGCGTAGAGGAGCGAATGAACACTGAAGCTTTCTTT
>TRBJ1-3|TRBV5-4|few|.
CASSDQRSGNTIYF
TGTGCCAGCAGCGATCAGCGCTCTGGAAACACCATATATTTT
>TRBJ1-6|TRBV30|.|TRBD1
CAWRRQGSDNSPLHF
TGTGCCTGGAGGCGACAGGGGAGCGATAATTCACCCCTCCACTTT